The present T cell receptor beta chain was sequenced within a study of cytotoxic CD8 clonotypes in ibrutinib-treated CLL. Study-level information: Results showed about 25 partial and 2 complete responses; following median roughly 66 months, approximately 14 remained remitted, about 12 advanced. Notes on the study in general: Clonality increased with ibrutinib response but returned toward baseline at progression.

V dropped 8 bases and J dropped 4 bases, with 21 bases sitting between them. CDR1 MNHNY and CDR2 SVGAGI come from the germline V gene (reference sequence). The CDR3 covers 15 residues. Libraries were prepared by immunoSEQ multiplex PCR; TCRdb keeps only in-frame clonotypes and omits some of them. The repertoire holds over 200,000 clones, with approximately 70% as singletons. Comments on this clone: What it recognizes is unknown.

The source is a human donor with chronic lymphocytic leukemia. Here the sequenced sample was PBMCs, taken after 12 months of ibrutinib treatment. This chain connects TRBV6-6 to TRBJ2-7; D may correspond to TRBD1 or TRBD2 (5 bases each). Here the CDR3 reads CASAHHRDGRYEQYF. The CDR3 DNA follows: TGTGCCAGCGCCCATCACCGGGACGGTAGGTACGAGCAGTACTTC.